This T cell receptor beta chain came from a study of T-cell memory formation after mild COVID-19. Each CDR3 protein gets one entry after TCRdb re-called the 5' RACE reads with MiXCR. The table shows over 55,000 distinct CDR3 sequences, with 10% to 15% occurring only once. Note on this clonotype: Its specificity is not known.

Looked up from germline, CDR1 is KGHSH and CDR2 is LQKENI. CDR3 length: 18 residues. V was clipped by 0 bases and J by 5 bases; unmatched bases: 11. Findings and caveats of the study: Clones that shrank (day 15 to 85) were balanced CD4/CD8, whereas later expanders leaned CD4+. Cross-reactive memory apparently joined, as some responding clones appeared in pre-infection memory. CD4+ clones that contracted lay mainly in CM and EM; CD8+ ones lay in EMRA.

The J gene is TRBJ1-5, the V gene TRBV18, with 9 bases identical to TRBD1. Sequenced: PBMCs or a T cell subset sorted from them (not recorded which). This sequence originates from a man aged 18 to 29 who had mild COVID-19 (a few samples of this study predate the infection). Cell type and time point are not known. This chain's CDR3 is CASSPPRGQGGIDQPQHF. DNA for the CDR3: TGTGCCAGCTCACCACCGAGGGGACAGGGCGGAATTGATCAGCCCCAGCATTTT.